Below are 5 T cell receptor beta chains sequenced from a single sample in a study of shared clonotypes between healthy human individuals (TCRdb year 2020). The library was obtained by the immunoSEQ multiplex PCR assay. The table comes from immuneACCESS by way of TCRdb, which keeps in-frame sequences with V and J called. Part of the clones is missing from these tables; in studies checked, under half for an unresolved V gene and the rest for unknown reasons. The sample profile shows approximately 320,000 clones; over 75% of them were found once. Around 15% of the sample comes from the top ten. Sequencing was performed on memory CD8+ T cells sorted from blood. Reading the label with the study, this specimen's cell subset or site is: CD45RO+ cells pooled with CCR7-negative TemRA cells. The receptors here all came from a man aged 18 to 30 in good health.

On this clone: Other DNA variants within this sample encode the same CDR3. The chain links TRBV7-9 to TRBJ1-5; D gene unclear. The CDR3 has 12 residues. V gave up 1 base and J gave up 7 bases, with 5 bases separating them. Germline assignment: CDR1 SEHNR and CDR2 FQNEAQ (reference sequence). DNA for the CDR3: TGTGCCAGCAGCTTAGGTAACCAGCCCCAGCATTTT. Its translation: CASSLGNQPQHF.

This clone was seen a single time. CDR3 bases: TGTGCCATCAGTGCAACCAACCGACAGGAGGGGGAAACAGATACGCAGTATTTT. Translation gives CAISATNRQEGETDTQYF. This sequence joins TRBV10-3 and TRBJ2-3; D assignment may be TRBD1 or TRBD2 (6 bases each). Between the trimmed V and J ends, which lost 4 bases and 3 bases, there was a span of 23 bases. There are 18 residues in the CDR3. The germline CDR1 and CDR2 sequences are ENHRY and SYGVKD.

J is TRBJ2-2 and V is TRBV30, with D tentatively TRBD1 (6 bases). Germline V gene lookup returns CDR1 GTSNPN and CDR2 SVGIG (reference sequence). The CDR3 is 13 amino acids. CDR3 amino acids: CATGLRYTGELFF. The CDR3 bases are TGTGCGACAGGACTGCGATACACCGGGGAGCTGTTTTTT.

The chain links TRBV27 to TRBJ2-7; no clear D gene. The CDR3 has 16 residues. The V gene's germline CDR1 is MNHEY and CDR2 SMNVEV (reference sequence). The V end lost 0 bases, the J end lost 0 bases, and 12 bases lay between the germline ends. The CDR3 reads CASSLSVRRSSYEQYF. CDR3 bases: TGTGCCAGCAGTTTATCGGTCCGGCGGAGCTCCTACGAGCAGTACTTC.

This clone was detected a few times. The chain uses TRBV5-6 and TRBJ2-1, with D perhaps TRBD2 (6 bases). Germline CDR1 and CDR2: SGHDT and YYEEEE. The CDR3 runs 19 residues. The V end lost 3 bases, the J end lost 2 bases, and 24 bases lay between the germline ends. The CDR3 nucleotides read TGTGCCAGCAGCTCATCGGGAGACAGAGCCCTCTGGCCCTACAATGAGCAGTTCTTC. It translates to CASSSSGDRALWPYNEQFF.